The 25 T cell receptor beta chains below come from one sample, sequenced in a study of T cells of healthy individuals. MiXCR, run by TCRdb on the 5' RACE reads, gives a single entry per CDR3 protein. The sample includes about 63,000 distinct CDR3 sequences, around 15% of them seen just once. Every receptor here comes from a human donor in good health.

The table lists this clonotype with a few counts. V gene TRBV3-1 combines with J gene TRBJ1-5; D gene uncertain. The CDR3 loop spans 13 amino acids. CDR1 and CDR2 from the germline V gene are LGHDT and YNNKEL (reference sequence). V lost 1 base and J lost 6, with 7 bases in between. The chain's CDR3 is CASSQGSGQPQHF. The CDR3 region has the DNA TGTGCCAGCAGCCAAGGGTCTGGTCAGCCCCAGCATTTT.

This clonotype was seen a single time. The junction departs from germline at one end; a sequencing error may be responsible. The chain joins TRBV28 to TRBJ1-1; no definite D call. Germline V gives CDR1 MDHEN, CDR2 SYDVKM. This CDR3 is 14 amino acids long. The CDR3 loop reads CASRPVVRTTEALF. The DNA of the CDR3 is TGTGCCAGCAGACCCGTGGTCCGGACCACTGAAGCTTTATTT.

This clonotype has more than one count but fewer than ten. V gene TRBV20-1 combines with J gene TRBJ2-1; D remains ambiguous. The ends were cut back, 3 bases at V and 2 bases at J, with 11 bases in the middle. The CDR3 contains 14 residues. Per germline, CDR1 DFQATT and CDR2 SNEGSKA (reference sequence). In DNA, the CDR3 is TGCAGTGCTAGTTACGGGTCTACCTACAATGAGCAGTTCTTC. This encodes CSASYGSTYNEQFF.

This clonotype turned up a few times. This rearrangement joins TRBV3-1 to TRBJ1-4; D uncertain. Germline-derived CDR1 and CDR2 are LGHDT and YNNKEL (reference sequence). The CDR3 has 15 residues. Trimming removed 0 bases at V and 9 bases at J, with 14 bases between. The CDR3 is CASSQDSRSVKKLFF. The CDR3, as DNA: TGTGCCAGCAGCCAAGATTCTCGCTCGGTTAAAAAACTGTTTTTT.

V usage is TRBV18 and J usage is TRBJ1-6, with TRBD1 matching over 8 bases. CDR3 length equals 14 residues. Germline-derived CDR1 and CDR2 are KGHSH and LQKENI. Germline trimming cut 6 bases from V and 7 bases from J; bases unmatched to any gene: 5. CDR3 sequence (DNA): TGTGCCAGCTCGCCTGACAGGGGCAATTCACCCCTCCACTTT. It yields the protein CASSPDRGNSPLHF.

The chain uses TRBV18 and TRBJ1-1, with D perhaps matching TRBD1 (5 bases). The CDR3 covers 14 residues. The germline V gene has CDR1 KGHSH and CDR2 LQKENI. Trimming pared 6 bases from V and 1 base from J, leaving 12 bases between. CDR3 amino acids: CASSPRGRNTEAFF. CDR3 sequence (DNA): TGTGCCAGCTCCCCCCGGGGACGGAACACTGAAGCTTTCTTT. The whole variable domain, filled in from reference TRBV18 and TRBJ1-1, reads NAGVMQNPRHLVRRRGQEARLRCSPMKGHSHVYWYRQLPEEGLKFMVYLQKENIIDESGMPKERFSAEFPKEGPSILRIQQVVRGDSAAYFCASSPRGRNTEAFFGQGTRLTVV.

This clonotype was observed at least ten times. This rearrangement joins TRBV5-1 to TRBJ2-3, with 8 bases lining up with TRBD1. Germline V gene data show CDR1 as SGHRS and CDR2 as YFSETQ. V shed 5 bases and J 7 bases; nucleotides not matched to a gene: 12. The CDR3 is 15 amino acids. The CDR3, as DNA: TGCGCCAGCAGGTTGACACTACAGGGGGAGAATACGCAGTATTTT. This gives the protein CASRLTLQGENTQYF.

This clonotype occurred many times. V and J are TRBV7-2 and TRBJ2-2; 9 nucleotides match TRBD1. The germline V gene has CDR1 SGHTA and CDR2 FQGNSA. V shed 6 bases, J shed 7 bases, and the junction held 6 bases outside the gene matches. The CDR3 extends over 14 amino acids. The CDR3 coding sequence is TGTGCCAGCAGTCGGACAGGGGAAGGCGGGGAGCTGTTTTTT. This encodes CASSRTGEGGELFF.

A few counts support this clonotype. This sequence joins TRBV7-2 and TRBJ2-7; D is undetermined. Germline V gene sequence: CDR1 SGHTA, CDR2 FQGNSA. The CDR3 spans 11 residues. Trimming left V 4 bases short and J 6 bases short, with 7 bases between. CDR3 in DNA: TGTGCCAGCAGCTCCCAAACCGAGCAGTACTTC. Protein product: CASSSQTEQYF.

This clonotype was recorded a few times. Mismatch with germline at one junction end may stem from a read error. CDR3 sequence (DNA): TGTGCCAGCAGCCTAGCCGGGACAGGGGGCGCGAACACCATATATTTT. Its translation: CASSLAGTGGANTIYF. This chain connects TRBV7-2 to TRBJ1-3; 12 bases agree with TRBD1. The CDR3 runs 16 residues. Per the germline V gene, CDR1 is SGHTA and CDR2 is FQGNSA. The full variable domain, rest sourced from reference TRBV7-2 and TRBJ1-3, is GAGVSQSPSNKVTEKGKDVELRCDPISGHTALYWYRQSLGQGLEFLIYFQGNSAPDKSGLPSDRFSAERTGGSVSTLTIQRTQQEDSAVYLCASSLAGTGGANTIYFGEGSWLTVV.

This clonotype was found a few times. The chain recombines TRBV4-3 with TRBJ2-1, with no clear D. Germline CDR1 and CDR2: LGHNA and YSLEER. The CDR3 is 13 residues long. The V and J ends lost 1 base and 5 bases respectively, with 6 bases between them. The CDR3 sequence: CASSQGLDNEQFF. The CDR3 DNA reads TGCGCCAGCAGCCAAGGTCTCGACAATGAGCAGTTCTTC.

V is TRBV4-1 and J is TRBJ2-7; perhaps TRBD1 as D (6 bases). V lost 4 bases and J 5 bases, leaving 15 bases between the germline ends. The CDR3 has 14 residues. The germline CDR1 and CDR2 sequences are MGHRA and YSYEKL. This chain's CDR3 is CASSPSLQGHEQYF. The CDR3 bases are TGCGCCAGCAGCCCGTCCCTCCAGGGGCACGAGCAGTACTTC.

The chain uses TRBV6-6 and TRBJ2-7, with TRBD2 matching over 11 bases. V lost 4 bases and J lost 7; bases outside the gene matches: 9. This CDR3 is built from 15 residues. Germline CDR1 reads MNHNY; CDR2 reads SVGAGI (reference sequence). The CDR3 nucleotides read TGTGCCAGCAGTTCTACACTAGCGGGAGCGAGTGAGCAGTACTTC. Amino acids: CASSSTLAGASEQYF.

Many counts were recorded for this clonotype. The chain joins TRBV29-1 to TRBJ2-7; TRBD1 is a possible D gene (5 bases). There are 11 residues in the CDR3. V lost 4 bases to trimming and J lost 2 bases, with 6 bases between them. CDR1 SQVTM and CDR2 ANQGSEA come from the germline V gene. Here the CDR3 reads CSVARAYEQYF. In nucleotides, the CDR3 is TGCAGCGTTGCCAGGGCCTACGAGCAGTACTTC.

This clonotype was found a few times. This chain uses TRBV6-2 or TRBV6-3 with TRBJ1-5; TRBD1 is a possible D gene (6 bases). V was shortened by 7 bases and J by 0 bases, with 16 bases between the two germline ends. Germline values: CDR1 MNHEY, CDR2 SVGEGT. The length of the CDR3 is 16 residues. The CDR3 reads CASKYRTAYSNQPQHF. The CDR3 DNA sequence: TGTGCCAGCAAGTATAGGACAGCTTATAGCAATCAGCCCCAGCATTTT.

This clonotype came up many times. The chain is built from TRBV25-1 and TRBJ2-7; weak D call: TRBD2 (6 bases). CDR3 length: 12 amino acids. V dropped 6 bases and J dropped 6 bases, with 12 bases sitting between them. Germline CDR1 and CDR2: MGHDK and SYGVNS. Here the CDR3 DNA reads TGTGCCAGCAGCCCTCCCGGGGGCGAGCAGTACTTC. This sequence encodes CASSPPGGEQYF.

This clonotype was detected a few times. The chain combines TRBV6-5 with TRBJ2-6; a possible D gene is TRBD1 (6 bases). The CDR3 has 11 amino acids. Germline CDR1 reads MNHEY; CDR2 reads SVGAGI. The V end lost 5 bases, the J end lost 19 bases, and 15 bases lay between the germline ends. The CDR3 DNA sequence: TGTGCCAGCAGTCGTCAGGGGTTTCTCACTTTC. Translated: CASSRQGFLTF.

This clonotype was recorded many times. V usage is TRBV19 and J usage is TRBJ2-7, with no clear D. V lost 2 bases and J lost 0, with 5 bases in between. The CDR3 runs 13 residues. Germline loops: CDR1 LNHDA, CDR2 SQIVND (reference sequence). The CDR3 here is CASSIRNSYEQYF. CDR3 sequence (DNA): TGTGCCAGTAGTATAAGGAACTCCTACGAGCAGTACTTC. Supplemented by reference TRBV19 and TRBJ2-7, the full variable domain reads DGGITQSPKYLFRKEGQNVTLSCEQNLNHDAMYWYRQDPGQGLRLIYYSQIVNDFQKGDIAEGYSVSREKKESFPLTVTSAQKNPTAFYLCASSIRNSYEQYFGPGTRLTVT.

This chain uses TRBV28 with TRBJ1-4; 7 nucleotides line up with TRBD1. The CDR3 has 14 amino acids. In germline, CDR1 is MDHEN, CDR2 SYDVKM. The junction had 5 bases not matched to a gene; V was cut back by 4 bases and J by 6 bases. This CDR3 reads CASSSTGTDEKLFF. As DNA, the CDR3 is TGTGCCAGCAGTTCAACCGGGACAGATGAAAAACTGTTTTTT.

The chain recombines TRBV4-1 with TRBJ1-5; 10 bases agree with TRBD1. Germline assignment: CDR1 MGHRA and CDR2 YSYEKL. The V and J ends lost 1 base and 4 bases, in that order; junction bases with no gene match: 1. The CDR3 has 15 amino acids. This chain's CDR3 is CASSQGQGANQPQHF. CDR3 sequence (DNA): TGCGCCAGCAGCCAAGGACAGGGGGCAAATCAGCCCCAGCATTTT.

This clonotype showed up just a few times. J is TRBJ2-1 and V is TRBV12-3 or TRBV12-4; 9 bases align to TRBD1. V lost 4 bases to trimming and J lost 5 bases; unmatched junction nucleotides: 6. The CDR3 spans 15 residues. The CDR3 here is CASSSYRDRDNEQFF. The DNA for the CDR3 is TGTGCCAGCAGTTCATACCGGGACAGGGACAATGAGCAGTTCTTC.

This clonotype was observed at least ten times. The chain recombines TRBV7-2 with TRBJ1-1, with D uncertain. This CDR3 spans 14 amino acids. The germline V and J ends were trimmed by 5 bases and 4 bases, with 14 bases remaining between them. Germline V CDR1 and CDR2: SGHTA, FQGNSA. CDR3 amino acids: CASSLTTRGTEAFF. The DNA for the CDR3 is TGTGCCAGCAGCCTCACGACGCGGGGCACTGAAGCTTTCTTT.

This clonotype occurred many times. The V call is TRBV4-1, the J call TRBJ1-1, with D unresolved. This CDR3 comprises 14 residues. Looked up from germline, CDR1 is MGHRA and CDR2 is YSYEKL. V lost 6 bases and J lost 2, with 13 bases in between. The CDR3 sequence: CASRGPLRNTEAFF. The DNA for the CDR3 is TGCGCCAGCAGAGGTCCCCTAAGAAACACTGAAGCTTTCTTT.

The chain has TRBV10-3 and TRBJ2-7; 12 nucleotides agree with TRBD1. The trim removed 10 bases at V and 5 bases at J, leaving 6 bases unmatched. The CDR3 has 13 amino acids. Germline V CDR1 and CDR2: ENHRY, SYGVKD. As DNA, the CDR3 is TGTGCCACGACCGGGACAGGGGGCAACGAGCAGTACTTC. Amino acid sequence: CATTGTGGNEQYF.

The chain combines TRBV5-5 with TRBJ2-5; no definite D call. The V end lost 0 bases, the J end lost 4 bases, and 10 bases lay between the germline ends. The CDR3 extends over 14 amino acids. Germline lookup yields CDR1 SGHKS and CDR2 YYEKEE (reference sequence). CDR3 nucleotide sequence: TGTGCCAGCAGCTTGGGGGCCGTAGGAGAGACCCAGTACTTC. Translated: CASSLGAVGETQYF.